This entry lists 23 T cell receptor beta chains sequenced from one sample in a study of shared clonotypes between healthy human individuals. Sequencing was performed with immunoSEQ multiplex PCR; in TCRdb, only in-frame clones are kept and a portion is missing. The sample contains about 500,000 clones, approximately 77% of which appear only once. The material sequenced was PBMCs. These receptors originate from a woman in her thirties or forties in good health. Some clones in this sample may be carry-over from other donors' samples.

For this clone: Possible read error: a much larger clone is one base away. The sample carries other DNA sequences with the same CDR3. The rearrangement joins TRBV7-9 to TRBJ1-2; possibly TRBD1 for D (6 bases). V lost 5 bases, J lost 8 bases, and 12 bases lay in between. Germline assignment: CDR1 SEHNR and CDR2 FQNEAQ (reference sequence). This CDR3 contains 12 residues. CDR3 amino acids: CASSEGGVGYTF. The CDR3 region has the DNA TGTGCCAGCAGCGAGGGGGGGGTGGGCTACACCTTC. The complete variable domain, with remaining parts taken from reference TRBV7-9 and TRBJ1-2, reads DTGVSQNPRHKITKRGQNVTFRCDPISEHNRLYWYRQTLGQGPEFLTYFQNEAQLEKSRLLSDRFSAERPKGSFSTLEIQRTEQGDSAMYLCASSEGGVGYTFGSGTRLTVV.

This chain joins TRBV5-1 and TRBJ2-3, with 9 bases aligning to TRBD2. The CDR3 extends over 17 amino acids. V shed 4 bases and J 5 bases; nucleotides not matched to a gene: 14. CDR1 SGHRS and CDR2 YFSETQ come from the germline V gene. The CDR3 reads CASSTMVAGGPVDTQYF. In nucleotides, the CDR3 is TGCGCCAGCAGCACCATGGTTGCGGGAGGGCCGGTAGATACGCAGTATTTT.

The chain couples TRBV28 to TRBJ1-2, with 8 bases that match TRBD1. Losses at the gene ends were 6 bases for V and 8 bases for J; bases not matched to a gene: 20. Germline CDR1 and CDR2: MDHEN and SYDVKM. The CDR3 loop spans 17 amino acids. CDR3 nucleotide sequence: TGTGCCAGCAGACCAACCTCCGGGACAGGCTCGCTGGGGGGCTACACCTTC. Translating gives CASRPTSGTGSLGGYTF.

About this clone itself: This may come from a read error, since a much larger clone is one base off. Distinct nucleotide sequences in the sample also encode this CDR3. This chain joins TRBV6-1 and TRBJ2-7; D is possibly TRBD1 (7 bases). The length of the CDR3 is 15 residues. Looked up from germline, CDR1 is MNHNS and CDR2 is SASEGT. CDR3 amino acids: CASSEGFGDSGEQYF. DNA of the CDR3: TGTGCTAGCAGTGAGGGATTCGGGGACAGCGGGGAGCAGTACTTC.

The chain recombines TRBV6-6 with TRBJ1-5; D gene uncertain. Germline V gene lookup returns CDR1 MNHNY and CDR2 SVGAGI (reference sequence). The CDR3 extends over 15 amino acids. Trimming cost V 10 bases and J 6 bases, with 22 bases left between them. CDR3 in amino acids: CATSKGQQGIQPQHF. The CDR3 DNA reads as TGTGCCACCTCGAAGGGTCAGCAAGGCATTCAGCCCCAGCATTTT.

The J gene is TRBJ2-1, the V gene TRBV9, with TRBD2 matching 9 bases. CDR3 length: 16 residues. J was trimmed by 4 bases and V by 4 bases; bases with no gene match: 9. In germline, CDR1 is SGDLS, CDR2 YYNGEE. The CDR3 protein is CASSPDGTSYYNEQFF. DNA of the CDR3: TGTGCCAGCAGCCCTGACGGGACTAGCTATTACAATGAGCAGTTCTTC.

Comment on this clone: A much larger clone lies one base from this, so it may be a read error. Other nucleotide sequences from this sample produce the same CDR3. The rearrangement joins TRBV11-2 to TRBJ2-3, with TRBD2 matching 7 bases. This CDR3 is 15 amino acids long. Germline values: CDR1 SGHAT, CDR2 FQNNGV. The J segment lost 1 base and the V segment lost 6 bases, leaving 7 bases of the junction unmatched. The CDR3 spells CASSYGGRGTDTQYF. Here the CDR3 DNA reads TGTGCCAGCAGTTACGGAGGGAGGGGCACAGATACGCAGTATTTT.

V usage is TRBV4-3 and J usage is TRBJ2-1, with 9 bases identical to TRBD2. The ends lost 1 base at V and 5 bases at J; junction bases unmatched: 3. CDR1 is LGHNA and CDR2 is YSLEER in the germline V gene. The CDR3 length is 15 residues. The CDR3 here is CASSQVASGNNEQFF. CDR3 in DNA: TGCGCCAGCAGCCAAGTGGCTAGCGGGAACAATGAGCAGTTCTTC.

Note on this clone: Other DNA sequences in the same sample also yield this CDR3. This rearrangement joins TRBV18 to TRBJ2-7, with 10 bases fitting TRBD1. The V gene end was trimmed by 1 base and the J gene end by 3 bases; junction bases not matched to a gene: 3. CDR1 KGHSH and CDR2 LQKENI come from the germline V gene. The CDR3 spans 15 residues. The CDR3 protein is CASSPLRTGGYEQYF. The CDR3 nucleotides read TGTGCCAGCTCACCACTAAGGACAGGGGGCTACGAGCAGTACTTC.

In the case of this clone: At one end, the junction sequence differs from germline, possibly due to a read error. The rearrangement links TRBV30 to TRBJ1-4; D is undetermined. The CDR3 is made up of 14 amino acids. Looked up from germline, CDR1 is GTSNPN and CDR2 is SVGIG (reference sequence). DNA of the CDR3: TGTGCCTGGAGTCAGGCATTCCTCGATGAAAAATTGTTTTTT. Protein sequence: CAWSQAFLDEKLFF.

This clone was seen only a few times. V usage is TRBV28 and J usage is TRBJ2-5, with 8 bases lining up with TRBD1. The J call may be wrong; the DNA end is better matched by TRBJ2-7. Germline CDR1 MDHEN, CDR2 SYDVKM. The CDR3 runs to 14 residues. Here the CDR3 DNA reads TGTGCCAGCAGCCCCAGGGGGCAACCCTACGAGCAGTACTTC. Its protein product is CASSPRGQPYEQYF.

V usage is TRBV27 and J usage is TRBJ2-4; D might be TRBD1 (6 bases). V dropped 7 bases and J dropped 15 bases, with 16 bases sitting between them. Germline-derived CDR1 and CDR2 are MNHEY and SMNVEV (reference sequence). The CDR3 length is 11 residues. In nucleotides, the CDR3 is TGTGCCAGCACCCTTTGGGGGCAGCGGTACTTC. Encoded protein: CASTLWGQRYF.

This clone was counted ten times or more. The chain employs TRBV20-1 and TRBJ2-1, with TRBD2 as a possible D gene (5 bases). CDR3 length: 11 amino acids. Trimming pared 3 bases from V and 8 bases from J, leaving 8 bases between. CDR1 and CDR2 from the germline V gene are DFQATT and SNEGSKA (reference sequence). CDR3 loop: CSASPEDEQFF. In DNA form, the CDR3 reads TGCAGTGCTAGTCCGGAGGATGAGCAGTTCTTC.

This clone was counted a single time. The rearrangement joins TRBV19 to TRBJ1-2; D perhaps matches TRBD1 (5 bases). Germline V gives CDR1 LNHDA, CDR2 SQIVND (reference sequence). V was shortened by 4 bases and J by 1 base, with 16 bases between the two germline ends. The CDR3 has 16 amino acids. The DNA for the CDR3 is TGTGCCAGTAGTAAATTGAGGACACCGCGTAACTATGGCTACACCTTC. Its translation is CASSKLRTPRNYGYTF.

The genes are TRBV5-5 and TRBJ2-7; no reliable D call. The CDR3 runs 14 residues. Trimming removed 0 bases at V and 0 bases at J, with 7 bases between. CDR1 SGHKS and CDR2 YYEKEE come from the germline V gene (reference sequence). The CDR3 sequence: CASSLDYRSYEQYF. CDR3 nucleotide sequence: TGTGCCAGCAGCTTGGACTACCGCTCCTACGAGCAGTACTTC.

Only a few counts were recorded for this clone. This chain connects TRBV6-5 to TRBJ2-5; the match to TRBD1 covers 7 bases. This CDR3 has 14 amino acids. Trimming removed 3 bases from V and 3 bases from J; junction bases left unmatched: 4. Germline values: CDR1 MNHEY, CDR2 SVGAGI. The CDR3 sequence: CASSYNGQEETQYF. The CDR3 DNA follows: TGTGCCAGCAGTTATAATGGACAGGAAGAGACCCAGTACTTC.

The chain combines TRBV30 with TRBJ2-1; TRBD2 aligns across 9 bases. Germline V gene sequence: CDR1 GTSNPN, CDR2 SVGIG (reference sequence). This CDR3 region has 14 residues. The V and J ends lost 0 bases and 10 bases, in that order; junction bases with no gene match: 7. CDR3 bases: TGTGCCTGGAGTGTTAAGCGGGGGGTAGGGGAGCAGTTCTTC. Residues: CAWSVKRGVGEQFF.

The gene calls are TRBV27 and TRBJ2-5; the D is unclear. The last part of the DNA fits TRBJ2-7 better; the J call may be wrong. Germline-derived CDR1 and CDR2 are MNHEY and SMNVEV (reference sequence). There are 12 residues in the CDR3. The CDR3 DNA sequence: TGTGCCGGCCACCTTTCCCCCTACGAGCAGTACTTC. Translating gives CAGHLSPYEQYF.

CDR3 protein: CASRMGDTQYF. The DNA of the CDR3 is TGTGCCAGCAGGATGGGGGACACCCAGTACTTC. V gene TRBV6-5 combines with J gene TRBJ2-5; D may match TRBD1 or TRBD2 (5 bases each). V gave up 6 bases and J gave up 8 bases, with 10 bases separating them. The V gene's germline CDR1 is MNHEY and CDR2 SVGAGI. This CDR3 has 11 amino acids.

J is TRBJ2-7 and V is TRBV9; weak D call: TRBD1 (7 bases). Trimming cost V 4 bases and J 3 bases, with 14 bases left between them. This CDR3 has 14 residues. Germline V gene sequence: CDR1 SGDLS, CDR2 YYNGEE. The CDR3 reads CASSYGRGDYEQYF. The CDR3 DNA reads as TGTGCCAGCAGCTATGGCAGGGGGGACTACGAGCAGTACTTC.

This clone was counted ten times or more. Other nucleotide sequences in the sample specify the same CDR3. This sequence joins TRBV6-4 and TRBJ2-6; D gene unclear. This CDR3 is built from 15 residues. CDR1 and CDR2 (germline): MRHNA, SNTAGT. V was clipped by 2 bases and J by 4 bases, with 9 bases between them. CDR3 coding DNA: TGTGCCAGCAGTGACGTGGGGTCCGGGGCCAACGTCCTGACTTTC. Protein: CASSDVGSGANVLTF.

The chain is built from TRBV6-6 and TRBJ2-7; unclear D gene. V was clipped by 11 bases and J by 3 bases, with 11 bases between them. From germline, CDR1 is MNHNY and CDR2 SVGAGI (reference sequence). The CDR3 is 11 amino acids. The chain's CDR3 is CAGSQSYEQYF. The CDR3 DNA reads as TGTGCCGGTAGCCAGAGCTACGAGCAGTACTTC.

The chain couples TRBV10-3 to TRBJ1-2; maybe TRBD1 (5 bases). Trimming removed 6 bases from V and 7 bases from J, with 12 bases in between. Germline loops: CDR1 ENHRY, CDR2 SYGVKD. The CDR3 spans 12 residues. The CDR3, as DNA: TGTGCCATCAGACCTGGGGACGGTGGCTACACCTTC. As protein: CAIRPGDGGYTF.